What follows are 32 T cell receptor beta chains derived from one specimen sequenced in a study of shared clonotypes between healthy human individuals. Naive CD8 cells were CD45RO-negative, positively selected for CCR7, excluding terminally differentiated effector memory CD45RA+ cells. Generated by immunoSEQ multiplex PCR, the TCRdb table keeps only in-frame clones and is missing some. The profile shows roughly 2 million clones, over 85% of them singletons. Source material: naive CD8+ T cells sorted from blood. These receptors were obtained from a man between 18 and 29 years old in good health.

As to this clone: Other nucleotide sequences in the sample specify the same CDR3. The chain links TRBV4-3 to TRBJ2-3, with TRBD1 matching over 7 bases. The ends lost 1 base at V and 0 bases at J; junction bases unmatched: 1. CDR3 length equals 15 residues. Germline V lookup: CDR1 LGHNA, CDR2 YSLEER. CDR3 loop: CASSQGQGSTDTQYF. CDR3 nucleotide sequence: TGCGCCAGCAGCCAAGGACAGGGTAGCACAGATACGCAGTATTTT.

This chain links TRBV5-6 with TRBJ1-1; D gene uncertain. This CDR3 is 14 amino acids long. V was shortened by 0 bases and J by 5 bases, with 11 bases between the two germline ends. Germline V CDR1 and CDR2: SGHDT, YYEEEE. This chain's CDR3 is CASSLGSSKTEAFF. The CDR3 DNA sequence: TGTGCCAGCAGCTTGGGGTCTTCAAAGACTGAAGCTTTCTTT.

The chain uses TRBV9 and TRBJ2-7; 10 bases agree with TRBD1. Germline values: CDR1 SGDLS, CDR2 YYNGEE. CDR3 size: 14 residues. V shed 4 bases and J 2 bases; nucleotides not matched to a gene: 3. CDR3 DNA: TGTGCCAGCAGCAGGACAGGGGGGCCCTACGAGCAGTACTTC. Residues: CASSRTGGPYEQYF.

The chain combines TRBV5-6 with TRBJ2-7; D call uncertain. The ends were cut back, 4 bases at V and 2 bases at J, with 10 bases in the middle. Germline V gene data show CDR1 as SGHDT and CDR2 as YYEEEE. The CDR3 totals 13 residues. This CDR3 is CASSIASAYEQYF. CDR3 coding DNA: TGTGCCAGCAGCATCGCGAGCGCCTACGAGCAGTACTTC.

V and J are TRBV13 and TRBJ2-7; D is perhaps TRBD2 (5 bases). The CDR3 consists of 16 residues. V lost 4 bases and J lost 2, with 18 bases in between. Germline values: CDR1 PRHDT, CDR2 FYEKMQ (reference sequence). CDR3 sequence: CASSYENRDGAYEQYF. CDR3 DNA sequence: TGTGCCAGCAGCTACGAGAACCGGGATGGAGCCTACGAGCAGTACTTC. Full variable domain (missing parts from reference TRBV13 and TRBJ2-7): AAGVIQSPRHLIKEKRETATLKCYPIPRHDTVYWYQQGPGQDPQFLISFYEKMQSDKGSIPDRFSAQQFSDYHSELNMSSLELGDSALYFCASSYENRDGAYEQYFGPGTRLTVT.

The chain employs TRBV7-9 and TRBJ2-2; a weak D match, TRBD1 (5 bases). Trimming took off 3 bases at V and 0 bases at J, with 8 bases between the two ends. The germline V gene has CDR1 SEHNR and CDR2 FQNEAQ (reference sequence). This CDR3 has 15 amino acids. In nucleotides, the CDR3 is TGTGCCAGCAGCTTGTGGACACCGAACACCGGGGAGCTGTTTTTT. Amino acids: CASSLWTPNTGELFF.

This chain joins TRBV4-1 and TRBJ2-7, with D possibly matching TRBD2 (5 bases). The CDR3 is 18 residues long. The germline V gene has CDR1 MGHRA and CDR2 YSYEKL. With 3 bases removed from V and 1 base from J, the gap between germline ends came to 22 bases. The CDR3 is CASSQLLSSPGVSYEQYF. In DNA form, the CDR3 reads TGCGCCAGCAGCCAGCTCCTCTCGTCCCCCGGGGTTTCCTACGAGCAGTACTTC.

A note on this clone: Other DNA variants within this sample encode the same CDR3. This chain links TRBV10-3 with TRBJ1-1; 7 bases are shared with TRBD1. J lost 0 bases, V lost 0 bases, and 1 base had no gene match. The CDR3 is made up of 15 amino acids. The V gene's germline CDR1 is ENHRY and CDR2 SYGVKD. The chain's CDR3 is CAISESTGLNTEAFF. CDR3 nucleotides: TGTGCCATCAGTGAGTCGACAGGGCTGAACACTGAAGCTTTCTTT.

For the CDR3, the DNA is TGTGCCAGCAGCGGTCCGGGTCTGACCGGGGAGCTGTTTTTT. Its translation is CASSGPGLTGELFF. V gene TRBV9 combines with J gene TRBJ2-2; no reliable D call. The CDR3 is made up of 14 amino acids. The V gene's germline CDR1 is SGDLS and CDR2 YYNGEE. Trimming cost V 3 bases and J 5 bases, with 11 bases left between them.

On this clone: This CDR3 is also generated by other DNA sequences in the sample. This chain uses TRBV28 with TRBJ1-1, with D uncertain. The V end lost 5 bases, the J end lost 1 base, and 2 bases lay between the germline ends. The CDR3 is 11 amino acids. CDR1 is MDHEN, CDR2 SYDVKM, per germline. CDR3 nucleotides: TGTGCCAGCAGTAGGAACACTGAAGCTTTCTTT. It yields the protein CASSRNTEAFF.

The V gene is TRBV4-3, the J gene TRBJ2-1, with D maybe TRBD2 (5 bases). Trimming stripped 1 base from V and 8 bases from J, with 9 bases between. The CDR3 runs 13 residues. Germline CDR1 reads LGHNA; CDR2 reads YSLEER. The CDR3 nucleotides are TGCGCCAGCAGCCAAGGGCTGGACTATGAGCAGTTCTTC. This translates into CASSQGLDYEQFF.

Notes on this clone: Other DNA sequences in the sample encode the same CDR3. The chain recombines TRBV7-9 with TRBJ2-5, with D unclear. The CDR3 extends over 12 amino acids. Looked up from germline, CDR1 is SEHNR and CDR2 is FQNEAQ (reference sequence). Trimming pared 5 bases from V and 4 bases from J, leaving 8 bases between. CDR3 residues: CASSPPGETQYF. Here the CDR3 DNA reads TGTGCCAGCAGCCCTCCGGGAGAGACCCAGTACTTC.

The chain has TRBV4-3 and TRBJ2-3; 10 bases line up with TRBD2. The germline V gene has CDR1 LGHNA and CDR2 YSLEER. The CDR3 runs 18 residues. V dropped 1 base and J dropped 5; count of bases not matched to a gene: 12. In DNA, the CDR3 is TGCGCCAGCAGCCAAGGAGTCGGTATGGGACTAGCGCTAGATACGCAGTATTTT. Residues: CASSQGVGMGLALDTQYF.

The V and J genes are TRBV2 and TRBJ2-2, with TRBD1 identical over 9 bases. The V and J ends lost 8 bases and 3 bases, in that order; junction bases with no gene match: 4. The CDR3 extends over 14 amino acids. Germline CDR1 reads SNHLY; CDR2 reads FYNNEI. In nucleotides, the CDR3 is TGTGCCAGCGCGGACAGGGGCTACACCGGGGAGCTGTTTTTT. It is translated as CASADRGYTGELFF.

This clone was detected only a few times. The rearrangement uses TRBV6-5 and TRBJ1-2; TRBD1 is a possible D gene (5 bases). Germline loops: CDR1 MNHEY, CDR2 SVGAGI. The CDR3 has 14 residues. The V gene lost 4 bases and the J gene lost 4 bases, with 13 bases spanning the gap. The CDR3 protein is CASSSGPLIYGYTF. DNA of the CDR3: TGTGCCAGCAGTTCGGGACCGCTGATCTATGGCTACACCTTC.

The chain carries TRBV9 and TRBJ2-3, with a weak D call TRBD1 (7 bases). The CDR3 extends over 17 amino acids. Looked up from germline, CDR1 is SGDLS and CDR2 is YYNGEE. V lost 4 bases and J 0 bases, leaving 18 bases between the germline ends. CDR3 in amino acids: CASSTNLRGESTDTQYF. In DNA form, the CDR3 reads TGTGCCAGCAGCACTAACCTCAGGGGGGAAAGCACAGATACGCAGTATTTT. Full variable domain (remainder filled in from reference TRBV9 and TRBJ2-3): DSGVTQTPKHLITATGQRVTLRCSPRSGDLSVYWYQQSLDQGLQFLIQYYNGEERAKGNILERFSAQQFPDLHSELNLSSLELGDSALYFCASSTNLRGESTDTQYFGPGTRLTVL.

Details on this clone: One end of the junction is discordant with germline, which a read error may explain. This chain connects TRBV29-1 to TRBJ2-7; 7 nucleotides align to TRBD1. CDR1 is SQVTM, CDR2 ANQGSEA, per germline. CDR3 length: 13 residues. The chain's CDR3 is CSVKDREPYEQYF. The CDR3 region has the DNA TGCAGCGTTAAAGACAGGGAGCCCTACGAGCAGTACTTC.

This chain uses TRBV14 with TRBJ2-5; D is possibly TRBD1 (6 bases). The germline CDR1 and CDR2 sequences are SGHDN and FVKESK. The CDR3 totals 13 residues. Trimming took 6 bases from V and 5 from J, leaving 13 bases between them. The CDR3 reads CASSDRLGETQYF. CDR3 nucleotides: TGTGCCAGCAGTGACAGGTTGGGGGAGACCCAGTACTTC.

This clone has only one observation. The same CDR3 arises from other DNA sequences in this sample as well. The chain recombines TRBV7-9 with TRBJ2-5, with D unresolved. In germline, CDR1 is SEHNR, CDR2 FQNEAQ (reference sequence). The CDR3 runs 10 residues. Trimming took 4 bases from V and 4 from J, leaving 1 base between them. The CDR3 sequence is CASSSETQYF. CDR3 nucleotide sequence: TGTGCCAGCAGCTCAGAGACCCAGTACTTC.

V is TRBV9 and J is TRBJ2-1; maybe TRBD1 (6 bases). The CDR3 has 14 amino acids. CDR1 and CDR2 (germline): SGDLS, YYNGEE. V dropped 1 base and J dropped 5 bases, with 10 bases sitting between them. Here the CDR3 reads CASSVTGSDNEQFF. CDR3 in DNA: TGTGCCAGCAGCGTAACAGGGTCGGACAATGAGCAGTTCTTC.

The V and J genes are TRBV29-1 and TRBJ2-1, with D possibly matching TRBD2 (6 bases). The CDR3 consists of 14 residues. CDR1 is SQVTM and CDR2 is ANQGSEA in the germline V gene. V was cut by 3 bases and J by 3 bases, with 12 bases left in between. This chain's CDR3 is CSVEFSGLYNEQFF. The CDR3 region has the DNA TGCAGCGTTGAGTTTAGCGGCCTCTACAATGAGCAGTTCTTC.

This clone has a single count. This chain connects TRBV4-3 to TRBJ1-4; a weak D match, TRBD1 (5 bases). Germline CDR1 and CDR2: LGHNA and YSLEER. V dropped 0 bases and J dropped 5 bases, with 19 bases sitting between them. The CDR3 consists of 18 residues. The CDR3 DNA reads as TGCGCCAGCAGCCAAGATTTCCGACGTTTGGGGGGGAATGAAAAACTGTTTTTT. Its protein is CASSQDFRRLGGNEKLFF.

This chain joins TRBV13 and TRBJ1-2; no firm D call. Germline lookup yields CDR1 PRHDT and CDR2 FYEKMQ (reference sequence). The CDR3 is 16 amino acids. V was shortened by 2 bases and J by 4 bases, with 17 bases between the two germline ends. Here the CDR3 DNA reads TGTGCCAGCAGCTTAAAGGGTGGGCAGATTTCCTATGGCTACACCTTC. It encodes CASSLKGGQISYGYTF.

This clone was seen just once. The chain uses TRBV5-1 and TRBJ2-3, with D tentatively TRBD2 (6 bases). V lost 0 bases and J 1 base, leaving 12 bases between the germline ends. The CDR3 has 16 amino acids. Germline CDR1 reads SGHRS; CDR2 reads YFSETQ. The DNA of the CDR3 is TGCGCCAGCAGCTTGGCGGAGGGCCATCGCACAGATACGCAGTATTTT. Translated, it gives CASSLAEGHRTDTQYF. Full variable domain (missing parts from reference TRBV5-1 and TRBJ2-3): KAGVTQTPRYLIKTRGQQVTLSCSPISGHRSVSWYQQTPGQGLQFLFEYFSETQRNKGNFPGRFSGRQFSNSRSEMNVSTLELGDSALYLCASSLAEGHRTDTQYFGPGTRLTVL.

The V gene is TRBV9, the J gene TRBJ1-4; no firm D call. Per germline, CDR1 SGDLS and CDR2 YYNGEE. The germline V and J ends were trimmed by 0 bases and 8 bases, with 14 bases remaining between them. The CDR3 has 15 amino acids. The CDR3: CASSVGEGSVEKLFF. CDR3 sequence (DNA): TGTGCCAGCAGCGTAGGAGAGGGTTCAGTGGAAAAACTGTTTTTT.

Note on this clone: Different DNA sequences within this sample yield the same CDR3. The chain recombines TRBV5-6 with TRBJ1-1; 8 bases agree with TRBD1. V was clipped by 3 bases and J by 1 base; unmatched bases: 2. The CDR3 is 14 residues long. Germline V gene lookup returns CDR1 SGHDT and CDR2 YYEEEE. The CDR3 nucleotides read TGTGCCAGCAGCTCTGGGACAGGGAACACTGAAGCTTTCTTT. Encoded protein: CASSSGTGNTEAFF.

Concerning this clone: The sample has other DNA sequences that encode this CDR3 too. The chain recombines TRBV6-5 with TRBJ1-1, with D hard to call. Looked up from germline, CDR1 is MNHEY and CDR2 is SVGAGI. The CDR3 has 14 amino acids. The V and J ends lost 6 bases and 2 bases respectively, with 13 bases between them. This chain's CDR3 is CASSPGSPNTEAFF. CDR3 bases: TGTGCCAGCAGCCCCGGGTCCCCCAACACTGAAGCTTTCTTT.

With respect to this clone: The same CDR3 is also encoded by other DNA sequences in this sample. The genes are TRBV27 and TRBJ2-7; no firm D call. Per the germline V gene, CDR1 is MNHEY and CDR2 is SMNVEV (reference sequence). Trimming left V 6 bases short and J 0 bases short, with 6 bases between. CDR3 length: 12 residues. The CDR3 sequence: CASSFNSYEQYF. CDR3 sequence (DNA): TGTGCCAGCAGCTTTAACTCCTACGAGCAGTACTTC.

The CDR3 region has the DNA TGTGCCAGCAGCTTAACCACCCCGGGACTCGTCTCTACAAATGAAAAACTGTTTTTT. Its translation: CASSLTTPGLVSTNEKLFF. The J gene is TRBJ1-4, the V gene TRBV7-9; D is possibly TRBD1 (5 bases). The CDR3 is 19 residues long. The V gene's germline CDR1 is SEHNR and CDR2 FQNEAQ (reference sequence). V was clipped by 2 bases and J by 5 bases, with 24 bases between them.

V gene TRBV5-1 combines with J gene TRBJ1-2; a possible D gene is TRBD1 (6 bases). Germline V CDR1 and CDR2: SGHRS, YFSETQ. The CDR3 contains 15 residues. Trimming stripped 0 bases from V and 0 bases from J, with 9 bases between. CDR3 protein: CASSLGTVPNYGYTF. The CDR3 DNA reads TGCGCCAGCAGCTTGGGGACAGTACCTAACTATGGCTACACCTTC.

The chain carries TRBV7-9 and TRBJ1-5; weak D call: TRBD1 (6 bases). V was pared by 5 bases and J by 2 bases, with 16 bases between. The CDR3 is 16 residues long. Germline loops: CDR1 SEHNR, CDR2 FQNEAQ (reference sequence). The CDR3 DNA reads TGTGCCAGCAGCGCCTCGGGGGGCAATGGCAATCAGCCCCAGCATTTT. This gives the protein CASSASGGNGNQPQHF.

The V gene is TRBV5-4, the J gene TRBJ2-7, with D maybe TRBD2 (5 bases). The germline V gene encodes CDR1 SGHNT and CDR2 YYREEE (reference sequence). The CDR3 extends over 15 amino acids. V gave up 4 bases and J gave up 3 bases, with 17 bases separating them. CDR3: CASSEVGSDYYEQYF. As DNA, the CDR3 is TGTGCCAGCAGCGAGGTTGGCAGCGACTACTACGAGCAGTACTTC.